This is a list of T cell receptor beta chains from one sample in a study of blood T cell repertoires in COVID-19. Repertoires were generated with immunoSEQ multiplex PCR, while TCRdb's copy carries only in-frame clones and drops some. The sample shows 250,000 or so clones, approximately 80% of them seen only once. Material: peripheral blood. These receptors came from a man at least 80 years old with acute or convalescent COVID-19. CDR3s include the opening cysteine and the closing phenylalanine or tryptophan. Only part of the rows carry a size: once, few, many, or a class if the clone is expanded.

. TRBJ2-3 TRBV24-1 CATAGTSGRGSTDTQYF
. TRBJ1-2 TRBV30 CAWSPGQGVGGYTF
. TRBJ1-4 TRBV10-1 CASSDRTGTNEKLFF
. TRBJ2-1 TRBV29-1 CSVVRSNEQFF
. TRBJ1-4 TRBV4-1 CASSQEQSIDVEKLFF
few TRBJ1-1 TRBV19 CASRTTGFQGNTEAFF
. TRBJ1-1 TRBV30 CAWSVTFSQVAFF
. TRBJ2-7 TRBV28 CASSLGRPYEQYF
once TRBJ1-3 TRBV19 CASSISVFTGNTIYF
. TRBJ1-2 TRBV12-3/TRBV12-4 CASSGGGAPGYTF
. TRBJ1-2 TRBV4-1 CASSQSDRGIYGYTF
many TRBJ2-2 TRBV4-1 CASAHGSNTGELFF
. TRBJ1-5 TRBV19 CASSRDRGMPQHF
once TRBJ1-2 TRBV12-3/TRBV12-4 CASSFGQRGYTF
. TRBJ1-1 TRBV18 CASSLSQENTEAFF
. TRBJ2-7 TRBV7-2 CASSLLVQGMSEQYF
. TRBJ1-6 TRBV18 CASSSTGASSPLHF
. TRBJ2-3 TRBV19 CASRNLRLDKGSTDTQYF
. TRBJ2-7 TRBV6-5 CASRVPGLAGEQYF
. TRBJ2-3 TRBV10-2 CASSESGSTDTQYF
. TRBJ2-6 TRBV28 CASSFPGQGIAGANVLTF
. TRBJ1-6 TRBV4-1 CASSQVIGGGNSPLHF
. TRBJ2-7 TRBV5-1 CASSTRQGPPYEQYF
. TRBJ1-1 TRBV6-4 CASSRDWNTEAFF
. TRBJ1-1 TRBV11-1 CASSWGQQNTEAFF